The next 10 T cell receptor beta chains were all read from a single sample in a study of blood T cell repertoires in COVID-19. Profiled with immunoSEQ multiplex PCR; TCRdb holds only in-frame clones, not every one. The sample lists 200,000 to 250,000 clones, around 82% occurring once. What was sequenced was peripheral blood. These receptors were obtained from an older woman with acute or convalescent COVID-19.

The J gene is TRBJ2-3, the V gene TRBV24-1; 11 nucleotides line up with TRBD2. V dropped 7 bases and J dropped 4; count of bases not matched to a gene: 6. The V gene's germline CDR1 is KGHDR and CDR2 SFDVKD. The CDR3 length is 15 residues. Here the CDR3 reads CATSLSGGASDTQYF. The DNA of the CDR3 is TGTGCCACCAGCCTTAGCGGGGGGGCATCAGATACGCAGTATTTT.

V is TRBV7-9 and J is TRBJ1-2, with 9 bases that match TRBD1. The V gene end was trimmed by 5 bases and the J gene end by 6 bases; junction bases not matched to a gene: 10. Germline CDR1 is SEHNR and CDR2 is FQNEAQ (reference sequence). The CDR3 loop spans 15 amino acids. This CDR3 reads CASSQGQGSGNGYTF. The CDR3 region has the DNA TGTGCCAGCAGCCAAGGACAGGGGAGCGGGAATGGCTACACCTTC.

This chain connects TRBV5-1 to TRBJ2-5; the match to TRBD2 covers 13 bases. This CDR3 contains 18 residues. Germline CDR1 and CDR2: SGHRS and YFSETQ. The ends lost 4 bases at V and 5 bases at J; junction bases unmatched: 14. As DNA, the CDR3 is TGCGCCAGCAGCCCGGGACTAGCGGGGATCGGTCTGGTGGAGACCCAGTACTTC. This translates into CASSPGLAGIGLVETQYF.

The rearrangement links TRBV2 to TRBJ1-5; D remains ambiguous. The V end was cut by 6 bases, the J end by 7 bases, with 13 bases between. The length of the CDR3 is 13 residues. Germline V gene data show CDR1 as SNHLY and CDR2 as FYNNEI. This CDR3 reads CASRPREVQPQHF. In nucleotides, the CDR3 is TGTGCCAGCAGACCCCGTGAGGTGCAGCCCCAGCATTTT.

The CDR3 is CASSVGGSGGVYEQYF. The CDR3 DNA follows: TGTGCCAGCAGCGTAGGAGGTAGCGGGGGTGTTTACGAGCAGTACTTC. J is TRBJ2-7 and V is TRBV9; 9 positions agree with TRBD2. Germline CDR1 and CDR2: SGDLS and YYNGEE. This CDR3 is 16 amino acids long. J lost 4 bases, V lost 0 bases, and 8 bases had no gene match.

The chain combines TRBV2 with TRBJ2-5, with unresolved D. The CDR3 covers 15 residues. The germline V gene encodes CDR1 SNHLY and CDR2 FYNNEI. Trimming removed 3 bases from V and 5 bases from J, with 16 bases in between. CDR3 in amino acids: CASSEQTLNGETQYF. In nucleotides, the CDR3 is TGTGCCAGCAGTGAGCAGACTCTGAATGGGGAGACCCAGTACTTC.

V and J are TRBV19 and TRBJ1-5; no clear D gene. The CDR3 runs 11 residues. Trimming left V 8 bases short and J 4 bases short, with 6 bases between. From germline, CDR1 is LNHDA and CDR2 SQIVND (reference sequence). CDR3 nucleotide sequence: TGTGCCAGTGGAGGAAATCAGCCCCAGCATTTT. Encoded protein: CASGGNQPQHF.

This CDR3 is CASSDRGFNQPQHF. The CDR3 region has the DNA TGTGCCAGTAGTGATAGGGGCTTCAATCAGCCCCAGCATTTT. The V and J genes are TRBV19 and TRBJ1-5; D is possibly TRBD1 (5 bases). V was cut by 5 bases and J by 3 bases, with 11 bases left in between. The CDR3 consists of 14 residues. The V gene's germline CDR1 is LNHDA and CDR2 SQIVND (reference sequence).

The CDR3 region has the DNA TGTGCCAGCAGCCAAGATTCACAGCGGGGAGACTATGGCTACACCTTC. Translating gives CASSQDSQRGDYGYTF. V and J are TRBV3-1 (or the pseudogene TRBV3-2) and TRBJ1-2; D is uncertain. Germline lookup yields CDR1 LGHDT and CDR2 YNNKEL (reference sequence). This CDR3 has 16 amino acids. V lost 0 bases to trimming and J lost 3 bases, with 14 bases between them.

This chain joins TRBV12-3 or TRBV12-4 and TRBJ1-2; D is uncertain. The CDR3 has 13 amino acids. V dropped 6 bases and J dropped 0 bases, with 8 bases sitting between them. This CDR3 is CASSSSANYGYTF. DNA of the CDR3: TGTGCCAGCAGCAGTTCCGCTAACTATGGCTACACCTTC.